This T cell receptor (beta chain) comes out of a study of T cell responses to AZD1222 COVID-19 vaccine. On the study more broadly: Pooled samples include second doses given at about 4 or 12 weeks.

The protocol was immunoSEQ multiplex PCR, while the TCRdb copy is restricted to in-frame clones and leaves out a portion. The repertoire includes just over 95,000 clones, roughly 91% of them detected once, and around 3.5% sits in the top ten. Study-wide findings and caveats: With two AZD1222 doses given, Spike-specific TCR breadth and depth both rose. Nearly half of the spike-specific TCRs reportedly recognize variant regions that carry no mutations.

Germline loops: CDR1 SNHLY, CDR2 FYNNEI. The J segment lost 2 bases and the V segment lost 8 bases, leaving 8 bases of the junction unmatched. The CDR3 runs 14 residues. On this clone itself: The antigen is not known.

The chain combines TRBV2 with TRBJ2-7; 8 nucleotides match TRBD2. The TCR comes from an adult in good health. The sample in question was peripheral blood, obtained on day 0 of AZD1222 vaccination. This chain's CDR3 is CASRWAGGPYEQYF. CDR3 in DNA: TGTGCCAGCCGCTGGGCGGGGGGTCCCTACGAGCAGTACTTC.